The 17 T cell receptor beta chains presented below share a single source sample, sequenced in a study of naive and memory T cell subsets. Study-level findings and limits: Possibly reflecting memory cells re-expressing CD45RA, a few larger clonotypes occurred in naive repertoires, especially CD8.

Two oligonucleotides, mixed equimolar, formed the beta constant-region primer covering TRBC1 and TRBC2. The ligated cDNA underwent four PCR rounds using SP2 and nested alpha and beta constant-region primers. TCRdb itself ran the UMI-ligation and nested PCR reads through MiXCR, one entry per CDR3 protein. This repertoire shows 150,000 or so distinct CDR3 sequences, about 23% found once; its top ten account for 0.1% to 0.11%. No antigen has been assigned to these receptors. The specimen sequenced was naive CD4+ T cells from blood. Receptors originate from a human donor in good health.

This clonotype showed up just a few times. The CDR3 spells CASSRQGFGAVGQYF. The CDR3 nucleotides are TGTGCCAGCAGCCGACAGGGGTTTGGGGCGGTGGGGCAGTATTTT. This sequence joins TRBV7-2 and TRBJ2-3; 8 nucleotides line up with TRBD1. V shed 5 bases and J 11 bases; nucleotides not matched to a gene: 15. The germline V gene encodes CDR1 SGHTA and CDR2 FQGNSA. The CDR3 totals 15 residues.

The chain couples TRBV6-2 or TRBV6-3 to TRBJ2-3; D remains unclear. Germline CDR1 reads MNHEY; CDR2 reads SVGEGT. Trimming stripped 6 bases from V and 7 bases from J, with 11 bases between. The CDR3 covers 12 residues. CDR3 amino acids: CASRKTGNTQYF. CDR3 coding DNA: TGTGCCAGCAGAAAAACCGGTAATACGCAGTATTTT.

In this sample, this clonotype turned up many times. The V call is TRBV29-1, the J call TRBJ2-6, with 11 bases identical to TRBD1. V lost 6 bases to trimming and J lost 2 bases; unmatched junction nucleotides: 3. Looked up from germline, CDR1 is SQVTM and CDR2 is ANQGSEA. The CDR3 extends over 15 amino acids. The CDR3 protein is CSVGQGATGANVLTF. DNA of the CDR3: TGCAGCGTCGGACAGGGGGCCACTGGGGCCAACGTCCTGACTTTC.

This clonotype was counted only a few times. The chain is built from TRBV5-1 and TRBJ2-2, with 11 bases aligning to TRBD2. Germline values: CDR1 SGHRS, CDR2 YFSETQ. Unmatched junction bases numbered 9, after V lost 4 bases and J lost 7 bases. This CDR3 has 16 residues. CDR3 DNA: TGCGCCAGCAGCCTTCTCCTGACTAGCGGGATCGGGGAGCTGTTTTTT. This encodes CASSLLLTSGIGELFF. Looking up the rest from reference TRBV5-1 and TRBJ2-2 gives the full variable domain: KAGVTQTPRYLIKTRGQQVTLSCSPISGHRSVSWYQQTPGQGLQFLFEYFSETQRNKGNFPGRFSGRQFSNSRSEMNVSTLELGDSALYLCASSLLLTSGIGELFFGEGSRLTVL.

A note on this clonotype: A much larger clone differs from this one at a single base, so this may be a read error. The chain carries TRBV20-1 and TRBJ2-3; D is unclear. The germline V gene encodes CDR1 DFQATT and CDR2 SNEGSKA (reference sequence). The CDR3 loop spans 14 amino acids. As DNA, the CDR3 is TGCAGTGCTAGTTCGCCGATACCCACAGATACGAAGTATTTT. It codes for CSASSPIPTDTKYF.

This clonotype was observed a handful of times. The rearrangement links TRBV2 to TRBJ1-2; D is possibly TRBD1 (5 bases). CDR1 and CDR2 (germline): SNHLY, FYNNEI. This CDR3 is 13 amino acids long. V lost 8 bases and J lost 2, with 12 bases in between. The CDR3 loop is CASADRLNYGYTF. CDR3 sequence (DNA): TGTGCCAGCGCAGACAGACTGAACTATGGCTACACCTTC.

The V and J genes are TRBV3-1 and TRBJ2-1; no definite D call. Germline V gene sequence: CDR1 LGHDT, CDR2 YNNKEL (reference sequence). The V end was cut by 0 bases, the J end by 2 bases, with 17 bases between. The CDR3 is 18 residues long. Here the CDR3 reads CASSQEVLTPLTYNEQFF. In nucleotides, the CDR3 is TGTGCCAGCAGCCAAGAGGTGTTGACGCCGTTAACCTACAATGAGCAGTTCTTC.

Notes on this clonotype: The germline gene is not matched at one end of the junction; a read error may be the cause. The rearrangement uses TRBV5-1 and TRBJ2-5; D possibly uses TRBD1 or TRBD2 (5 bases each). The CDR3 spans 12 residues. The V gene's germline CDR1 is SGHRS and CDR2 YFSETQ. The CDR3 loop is CASSRDQKTQYF. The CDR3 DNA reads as TGCGCCAGCAGTCGGGACCAAAAGACCCAGTACTTC. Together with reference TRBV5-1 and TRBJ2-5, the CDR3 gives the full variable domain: KAGVTQTPRYLIKTRGQQVTLSCSPISGHRSVSWYQQTPGQGLQFLFEYFSETQRNKGNFPGRFSGRQFSNSRSEMNVSTLELGDSALYLCASSRDQKTQYFGPGTRLLVL.

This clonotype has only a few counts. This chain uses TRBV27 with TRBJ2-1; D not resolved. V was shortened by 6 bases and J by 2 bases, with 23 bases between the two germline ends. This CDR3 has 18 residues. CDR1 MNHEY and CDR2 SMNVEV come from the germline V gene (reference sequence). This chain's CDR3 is CASRPLARDSKAYNEQFF. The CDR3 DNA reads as TGTGCCAGCAGGCCCTTAGCAAGAGATAGCAAGGCCTACAATGAGCAGTTCTTC.

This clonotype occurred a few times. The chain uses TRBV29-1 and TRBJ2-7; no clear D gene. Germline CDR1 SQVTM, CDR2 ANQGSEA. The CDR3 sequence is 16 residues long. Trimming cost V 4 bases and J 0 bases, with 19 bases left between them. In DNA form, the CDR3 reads TGCAGCGTTGCTCGCCAAATGGCTAGGAGCTCCTACGAGCAGTACTTC. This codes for CSVARQMARSSYEQYF.

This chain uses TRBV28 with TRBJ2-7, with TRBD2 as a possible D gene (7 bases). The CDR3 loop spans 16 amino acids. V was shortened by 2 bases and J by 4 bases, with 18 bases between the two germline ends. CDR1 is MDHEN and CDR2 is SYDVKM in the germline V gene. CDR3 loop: CASSLVSGGAGYEQYF. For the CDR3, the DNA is TGTGCCAGCAGTTTAGTTTCGGGGGGCGCGGGTTACGAGCAGTACTTC.

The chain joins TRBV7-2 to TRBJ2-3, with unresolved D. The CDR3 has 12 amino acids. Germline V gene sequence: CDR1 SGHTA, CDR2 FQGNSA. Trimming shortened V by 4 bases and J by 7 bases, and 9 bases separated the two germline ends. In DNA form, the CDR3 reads TGTGCCAGCAGCTCCAACATGAATACGCAGTATTTT. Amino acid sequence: CASSSNMNTQYF.

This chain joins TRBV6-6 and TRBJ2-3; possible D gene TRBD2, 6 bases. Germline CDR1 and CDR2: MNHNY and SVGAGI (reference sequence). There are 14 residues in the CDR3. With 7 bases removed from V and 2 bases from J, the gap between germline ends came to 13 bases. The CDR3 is CASMPGLNTDTQYF. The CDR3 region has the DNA TGTGCCAGCATGCCGGGACTTAACACAGATACGCAGTATTTT.

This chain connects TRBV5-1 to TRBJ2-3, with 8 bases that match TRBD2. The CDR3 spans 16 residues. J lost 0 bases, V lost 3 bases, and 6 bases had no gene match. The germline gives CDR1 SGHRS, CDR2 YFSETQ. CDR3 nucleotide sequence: TGCGCCAGCAGCTCTACTAGCGGAGTAAGCACAGATACGCAGTATTTT. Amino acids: CASSSTSGVSTDTQYF.

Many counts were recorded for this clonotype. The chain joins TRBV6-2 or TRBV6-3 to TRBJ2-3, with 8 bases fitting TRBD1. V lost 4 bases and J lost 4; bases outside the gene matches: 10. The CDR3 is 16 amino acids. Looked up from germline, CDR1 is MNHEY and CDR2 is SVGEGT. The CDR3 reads CASSSRTGNGADTQYF. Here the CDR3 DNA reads TGTGCCAGCAGTTCGAGGACAGGGAATGGGGCAGATACGCAGTATTTT.

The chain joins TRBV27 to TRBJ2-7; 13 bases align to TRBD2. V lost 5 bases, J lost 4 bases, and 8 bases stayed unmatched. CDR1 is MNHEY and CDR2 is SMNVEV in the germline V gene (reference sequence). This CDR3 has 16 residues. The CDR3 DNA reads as TGTGCCAGCAGTCGTTGGACTAGCGGGAGTTCGTACGAGCAGTACTTC. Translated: CASSRWTSGSSYEQYF.

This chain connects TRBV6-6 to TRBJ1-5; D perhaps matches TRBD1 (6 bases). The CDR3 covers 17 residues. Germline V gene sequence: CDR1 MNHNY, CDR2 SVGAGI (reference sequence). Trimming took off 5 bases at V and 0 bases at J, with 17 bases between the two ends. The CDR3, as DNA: TGTGCCAGCAGTAGACAGCCAGGGGCTTATAGCAATCAGCCCCAGCATTTT. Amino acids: CASSRQPGAYSNQPQHF.